The present entry profiles one T cell receptor (beta chain) with its context. Germline values: CDR1 SGDLS, CDR2 YYNGEE. The CDR3 totals 15 residues. V lost 0 bases to trimming and J lost 3 bases, with 12 bases between them. Sequencing used immunoSEQ multiplex PCR; TCRdb keeps in-frame clones, though not all of them. The repertoire consists of 200,000 to 300,000 clones, with 91% occurring once and the leading ten covering under 3%. The source of the sample is a study of blood T cell repertoires in COVID-19. About the study: The analysed material was cDNA or gDNA that came from T cells, B-cell-depleted T cells, or PBMCs.

Sequencing was done on a sample of peripheral blood. This receptor was identified in a person in their late teens or twenties with COVID-19, enrolled during active disease. The J gene is TRBJ1-1, the V gene TRBV9; tentatively, D is TRBD1 (6 bases). DNA for the CDR3: TGTGCCAGCAGCGTAGTAACAGGGCCGTACACTGAAGCTTTCTTT. It codes for CASSVVTGPYTEAFF.